Given below is one TCR beta chain in context. Its antigen is unidentified. Germline values: CDR1 MGHDK, CDR2 SYGVNS. This CDR3 is 17 amino acids long. V lost 1 base, J lost 5 bases, and 10 bases stayed unmatched. This sample is drawn from a study of shared clonotypes between healthy human individuals. Overall study findings and caveats: Against clonotypes common to all four donors, non-shared ones had lower generation probabilities. When naive CD4 clonotypes were compared across a handful of donors, about 5% were shared. What limited the represented genetic and exposure-history diversity was the small number of donors.

Libraries were prepared by immunoSEQ multiplex PCR; TCRdb keeps only in-frame clonotypes and omits some of them. Of millions of clones listed, 85% to 95% were seen once; the top ten hold roughly 0.13%. This receptor was obtained from a man in his late teens or twenties in good health. The chain uses TRBV25-1 and TRBJ1-4; 7 bases align to TRBD1. Sequences were obtained from naive CD4+ T cells sorted from blood. Subset denoted: CD45RA+ positively selected. This CDR3 is CASSELMGRQGNEKLFF. The CDR3 nucleotides are TGTGCCAGCAGTGAATTAATGGGGAGACAGGGAAATGAAAAACTGTTTTTT.